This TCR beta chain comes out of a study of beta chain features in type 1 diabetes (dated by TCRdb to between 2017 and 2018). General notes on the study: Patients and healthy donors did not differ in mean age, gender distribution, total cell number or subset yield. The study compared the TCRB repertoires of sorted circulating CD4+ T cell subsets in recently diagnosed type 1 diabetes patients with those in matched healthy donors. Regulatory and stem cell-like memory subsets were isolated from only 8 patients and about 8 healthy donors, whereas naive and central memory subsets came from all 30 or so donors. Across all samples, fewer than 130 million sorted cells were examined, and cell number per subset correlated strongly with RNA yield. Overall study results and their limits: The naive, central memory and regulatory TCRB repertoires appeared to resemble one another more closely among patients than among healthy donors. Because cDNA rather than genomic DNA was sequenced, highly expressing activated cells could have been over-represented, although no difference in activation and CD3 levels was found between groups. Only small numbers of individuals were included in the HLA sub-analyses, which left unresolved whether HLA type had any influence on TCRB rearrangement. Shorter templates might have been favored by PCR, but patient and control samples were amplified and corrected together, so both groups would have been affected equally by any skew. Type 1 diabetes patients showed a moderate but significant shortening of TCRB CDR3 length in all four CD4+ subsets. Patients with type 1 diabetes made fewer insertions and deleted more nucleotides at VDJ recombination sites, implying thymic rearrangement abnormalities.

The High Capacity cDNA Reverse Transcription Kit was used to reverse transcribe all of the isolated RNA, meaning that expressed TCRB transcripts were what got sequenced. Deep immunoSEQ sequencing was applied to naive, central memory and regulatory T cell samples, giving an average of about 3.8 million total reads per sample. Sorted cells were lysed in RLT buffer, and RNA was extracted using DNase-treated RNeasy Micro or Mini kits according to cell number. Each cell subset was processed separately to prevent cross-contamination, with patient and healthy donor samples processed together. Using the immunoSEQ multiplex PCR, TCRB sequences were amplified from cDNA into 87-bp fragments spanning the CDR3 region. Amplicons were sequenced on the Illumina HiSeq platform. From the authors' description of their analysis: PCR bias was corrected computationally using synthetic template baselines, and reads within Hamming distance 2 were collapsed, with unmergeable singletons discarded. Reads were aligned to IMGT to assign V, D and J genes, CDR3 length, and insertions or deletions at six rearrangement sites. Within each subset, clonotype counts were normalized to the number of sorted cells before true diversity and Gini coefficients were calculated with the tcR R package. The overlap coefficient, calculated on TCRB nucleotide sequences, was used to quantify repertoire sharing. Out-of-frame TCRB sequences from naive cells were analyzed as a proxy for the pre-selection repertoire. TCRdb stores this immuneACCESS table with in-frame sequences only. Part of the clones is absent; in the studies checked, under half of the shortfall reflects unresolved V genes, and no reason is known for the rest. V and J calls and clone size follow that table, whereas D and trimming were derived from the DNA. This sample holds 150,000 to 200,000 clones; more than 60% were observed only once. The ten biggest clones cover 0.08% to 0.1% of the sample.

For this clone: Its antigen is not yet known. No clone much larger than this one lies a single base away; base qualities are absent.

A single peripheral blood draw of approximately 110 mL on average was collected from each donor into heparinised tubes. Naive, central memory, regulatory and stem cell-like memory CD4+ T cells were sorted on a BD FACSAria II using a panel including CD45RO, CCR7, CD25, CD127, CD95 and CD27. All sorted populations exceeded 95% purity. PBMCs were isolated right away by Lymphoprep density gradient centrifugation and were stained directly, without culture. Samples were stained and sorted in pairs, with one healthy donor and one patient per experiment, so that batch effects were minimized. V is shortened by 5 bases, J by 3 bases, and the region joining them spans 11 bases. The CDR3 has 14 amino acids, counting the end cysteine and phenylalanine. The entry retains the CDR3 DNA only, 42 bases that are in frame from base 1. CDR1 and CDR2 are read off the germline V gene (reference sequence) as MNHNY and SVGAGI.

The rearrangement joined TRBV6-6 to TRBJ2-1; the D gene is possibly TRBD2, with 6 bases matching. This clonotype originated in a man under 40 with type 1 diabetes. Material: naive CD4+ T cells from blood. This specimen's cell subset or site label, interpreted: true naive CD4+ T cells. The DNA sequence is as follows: TGTGCCAGCAGTCGGGGGACGGACTACAATGAGCAGTTCTTC. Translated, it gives CASSRGTDYNEQFF.